One and the same sample provided the 26 T cell receptor beta chains below, sequenced in a study of molecular identifiers for immune sequencing clone quantification. TCRdb reprocessed the PCR reads via MiXCR and lists one record per CDR3 protein. The table records about 510,000 distinct CDR3 sequences, roughly 25% of them present only once. Sequences were obtained from naive CD8+ T cells from blood, with Jurkat cell RNA spiked in. Subset denoted: FACS-sorted CD8+CD4-CCR7+CD45RA+ naive T cells. The receptors were sampled from a human donor in good health. Some libraries in this study had Jurkat cell RNA spiked in.

Many counts were recorded for this clonotype. The V call is TRBV30, the J call TRBJ2-7, with D perhaps TRBD1 (5 bases). The V end lost 3 bases, the J end lost 6 bases, and 9 bases lay between the germline ends. The CDR3 spans 11 residues. CDR1 and CDR2 from the germline V gene are GTSNPN and SVGIG (reference sequence). The DNA of the CDR3 is TGTGCCTGGAGCAGGGATTCCGAGCAGTACTTC. It translates to CAWSRDSEQYF.

Many counts were recorded for this clonotype. The chain is built from TRBV19 and TRBJ2-3; D is perhaps TRBD2 (6 bases). The CDR3 loop spans 16 amino acids. Germline-derived CDR1 and CDR2 are LNHDA and SQIVND (reference sequence). Trimming removed 2 bases from V and 0 bases from J, with 12 bases in between. CDR3: CASSIPPGVSTDTQYF. The DNA for the CDR3 is TGTGCCAGTAGTATACCCCCGGGGGTCAGCACAGATACGCAGTATTTT.

This clonotype was detected ten times or more. The chain couples TRBV7-9 to TRBJ1-3, with 7 bases fitting TRBD1. Germline V gene lookup returns CDR1 SEHNR and CDR2 FQNEAQ (reference sequence). The CDR3 totals 17 residues. Trimming cost V 5 bases and J 2 bases; bases outside gene matches: 12. The CDR3 DNA sequence: TGTGCCAGCAGCCCCTGGGACAGTGGGATGACTGGAAACACCATATATTTT. It specifies CASSPWDSGMTGNTIYF.

This clonotype appeared many times. The chain couples TRBV7-2 to TRBJ2-2; D remains unclear. The germline V gene has CDR1 SGHTA and CDR2 FQGNSA. CDR3 size: 11 residues. V was pared by 6 bases and J by 3 bases, with 2 bases between. The CDR3 reads CASRDTGELFF. For the CDR3, the DNA is TGTGCCAGCAGGGACACCGGGGAGCTGTTTTTT.

A few counts support this clonotype. The chain combines TRBV24-1 with TRBJ2-5; 8 bases are shared with TRBD1. Germline V gene data show CDR1 as KGHDR and CDR2 as SFDVKD. Trimming removed 5 bases from V and 5 bases from J; junction bases left unmatched: 6. The CDR3 covers 14 residues. The CDR3 DNA reads TGTGCCACCAGTGCCAGGGGGCTGGAGGAGACCCAGTACTTC. It specifies CATSARGLEETQYF.

The rearrangement uses TRBV20-1 and TRBJ1-4; no clear D gene. This CDR3 is 11 amino acids long. V was pared by 6 bases and J by 5 bases, with 7 bases between. The germline CDR1 and CDR2 sequences are DFQATT and SNEGSKA (reference sequence). CDR3 in amino acids: CSAGNNEKLFF. The CDR3 DNA reads as TGCAGTGCAGGGAACAATGAAAAACTGTTTTTT.

This clonotype has a handful of counts. V gene TRBV9 combines with J gene TRBJ2-2, with 11 bases identical to TRBD2. Germline V gene lookup returns CDR1 SGDLS and CDR2 YYNGEE. The CDR3 spans 18 residues. J was trimmed by 1 base and V by 3 bases; bases with no gene match: 8. The CDR3 nucleotides are TGTGCCAGCAGCGAACCTAGCGGGGGGCCGCAGAACACCGGGGAGCTGTTTTTT. Translation: CASSEPSGGPQNTGELFF.

CDR3 sequence: CSARPRTGSLEQFF. In DNA, the CDR3 is TGCAGTGCTAGACCTCGGACAGGGAGTCTTGAGCAGTTCTTC. The rearrangement joins TRBV20-1 to TRBJ2-1; TRBD1 matches at 8 bases. In germline, CDR1 is DFQATT, CDR2 SNEGSKA (reference sequence). The CDR3 loop spans 14 amino acids. The V gene end was trimmed by 2 bases and the J gene end by 9 bases; junction bases not matched to a gene: 9.

V gene TRBV19 combines with J gene TRBJ2-2, with D unresolved. The germline V and J ends were trimmed by 8 bases and 0 bases, with 16 bases remaining between them. Germline CDR1 reads LNHDA; CDR2 reads SQIVND (reference sequence). This CDR3 has 16 amino acids. CDR3 protein: CASRPQPAPNTGELFF. The CDR3 DNA is TGTGCCAGTCGGCCACAACCCGCCCCGAACACCGGGGAGCTGTTTTTT.

This clonotype was seen more than once but under ten times. The chain uses TRBV9 and TRBJ1-5; 7 nucleotides agree with TRBD1. The V gene end was trimmed by 3 bases and the J gene end by 3 bases; junction bases not matched to a gene: 6. The CDR3 totals 15 residues. CDR1 SGDLS and CDR2 YYNGEE come from the germline V gene. The chain's CDR3 is CASSAGTVNNQPQHF. In DNA form, the CDR3 reads TGTGCCAGCAGCGCCGGGACAGTGAACAATCAGCCCCAGCATTTT.

This clonotype showed up many times. V and J are TRBV5-4 and TRBJ2-7, with 8 bases fitting TRBD2. The CDR3 runs to 13 residues. The germline gives CDR1 SGHNT, CDR2 YYREEE (reference sequence). The ends lost 7 bases at V and 7 bases at J; junction bases unmatched: 10. The DNA for the CDR3 is TGTGCCAGCGAACCCCTGGCGGGGGGAGAGCAGTACTTC. Protein: CASEPLAGGEQYF.

A note on this clonotype: One end of the junction fails to match germline, which may point to a read error. The chain employs TRBV4-2 and TRBJ1-2; D call uncertain. Germline CDR1 is LGHNA and CDR2 is YNFKEQ. The CDR3 is 14 amino acids. For the CDR3, the DNA is TGTGCCAGCAGGGCCGGGATACCCGACTATGGCTACGCCTTC. Translation: CASRAGIPDYGYAF.

This clonotype was picked up many times. As DNA, the CDR3 is TGTGCCAGCACGGACGGGGTGAATACGCAGTATTTT. Its protein is CASTDGVNTQYF. This chain connects TRBV25-1 to TRBJ2-3; possible D gene TRBD2, 5 bases. The CDR3 is made up of 12 amino acids. Germline V CDR1 and CDR2: MGHDK, SYGVNS. Trimming removed 7 bases at V and 7 bases at J, with 12 bases between.

This clonotype has just a few counts. The chain links TRBV4-1 to TRBJ2-3; no clear D. Deletions cut 3 bases from V and 2 bases from J, with 9 bases between. The germline V gene has CDR1 MGHRA and CDR2 YSYEKL. The CDR3 spans 14 residues. The CDR3 loop is CASSQIGYTDTQYF. In DNA form, the CDR3 reads TGCGCCAGCAGCCAGATAGGGTACACAGATACGCAGTATTTT.

This clonotype has just a few counts. The chain has TRBV7-8 and TRBJ2-1, with D perhaps matching TRBD2 (5 bases). The V and J ends lost 5 bases and 6 bases respectively, with 8 bases between them. Germline V gene lookup returns CDR1 SGHVS and CDR2 FQNEAQ. The CDR3 has 12 residues. The chain's CDR3 is CASSNGGNEQFF. CDR3 nucleotide sequence: TGTGCCAGCAGCAACGGAGGCAATGAGCAGTTCTTC.

This clonotype has more than one count but fewer than ten. The V call is TRBV5-5, the J call TRBJ2-7; 9 nucleotides match TRBD1. Per the germline V gene, CDR1 is SGHKS and CDR2 is YYEKEE (reference sequence). The CDR3 totals 19 residues. V shed 0 bases and J 7 bases; nucleotides not matched to a gene: 20. The CDR3 reads CASSLGDRVSGDDPGEQYF. The CDR3 DNA sequence: TGTGCCAGCAGCTTGGGGGACAGGGTTTCTGGGGACGACCCGGGGGAGCAGTACTTC.

This clonotype was seen at least ten times. The CDR3 bases are TGTGCCAGCTCACCAGGGCGCTGGCCAGATACGCAGTATTTT. Encoded protein: CASSPGRWPDTQYF. The rearrangement joins TRBV18 to TRBJ2-3; D is unclear. Trimming removed 2 bases at V and 4 bases at J, with 10 bases between. CDR1 and CDR2 (germline): KGHSH, LQKENI. The CDR3 length is 14 residues.

Turning to this clonotype: Germline is not matched at one junction end, which may reflect a read error. The genes are TRBV6-2 or TRBV6-3 and TRBJ1-2; D perhaps matches TRBD1 (5 bases). Germline CDR1 reads MNHEY; CDR2 reads SVGEGT. The CDR3 is 15 amino acids. CDR3 sequence (DNA): TGTACCAGCAGTTACTCCGGGGGAAGTGACTATGGCTACACCTTC. This encodes CTSSYSGGSDYGYTF.

This clonotype was observed a few times. The gene calls are TRBV6-5 and TRBJ1-1, with D unresolved. The CDR3 totals 15 residues. V was shortened by 0 bases and J by 10 bases, with 18 bases between the two germline ends. Germline V gene lookup returns CDR1 MNHEY and CDR2 SVGAGI. CDR3 region: CASSYSNPGMEGAFF. The CDR3 bases are TGTGCCAGCAGTTACTCGAATCCGGGGATGGAAGGAGCTTTCTTT.

In its sample, this clonotype was seen many times. The chain employs TRBV6-5 and TRBJ1-5; unclear D gene. Trimming took off 2 bases at V and 0 bases at J, with 8 bases between the two ends. CDR1 is MNHEY and CDR2 is SVGAGI in the germline V gene. The CDR3 totals 15 residues. In DNA, the CDR3 is TGTGCCAGCAGTTACGGGAGATATAGCAATCAGCCCCAGCATTTT. Protein sequence: CASSYGRYSNQPQHF.

This clonotype occurred a few times. The CDR3 DNA is TGTGCCAGCAGCTTCCCATGGGGCAGCCGGAACACAGATACGCAGTATTTT. Its protein product is CASSFPWGSRNTDTQYF. This chain joins TRBV7-9 and TRBJ2-3, with TRBD1 as a possible D gene (5 bases). Germline CDR1 and CDR2: SEHNR and FQNEAQ (reference sequence). This CDR3 is built from 17 residues. V was pared by 3 bases and J by 2 bases, with 18 bases between.

This clonotype has at least ten counts. This chain links TRBV6-5 with TRBJ1-1, with D possibly being TRBD1 (5 bases). The CDR3 consists of 12 residues. V gave up 5 bases and J gave up 5 bases, with 9 bases separating them. CDR1 is MNHEY, CDR2 SVGAGI, per germline. This CDR3 reads CASSPDSTEAFF. The CDR3 DNA sequence: TGTGCCAGCAGTCCTGACAGTACTGAAGCTTTCTTT.

The chain has TRBV11-2 and TRBJ1-3; no clear D. Germline CDR1 and CDR2: SGHAT and FQNNGV. The CDR3 spans 12 residues. V lost 3 bases, J lost 6 bases, and 6 bases lay in between. Written as DNA, the CDR3 is TGTGCCAGCAGCTTCGAGGCAAACACCATATATTTT. Its protein product is CASSFEANTIYF.

The chain recombines TRBV24-1 with TRBJ1-5; tentative D call: TRBD1 (5 bases). Trimming removed 2 bases at V and 3 bases at J, with 13 bases between. Germline V gene lookup returns CDR1 KGHDR and CDR2 SFDVKD. The CDR3 covers 16 residues. In DNA, the CDR3 is TGTGCCACCAGTGATTCCCCAGACAGAGACAATCAGCCCCAGCATTTT. Residues: CATSDSPDRDNQPQHF.

The chain joins TRBV28 to TRBJ2-1; 7 bases map to TRBD1. CDR1 and CDR2 (germline): MDHEN, SYDVKM. CDR3 length: 15 amino acids. Trimming took 6 bases from V and 9 from J; bases not matched to a gene: 14. CDR3 sequence (DNA): TGTGCCAGCAGCTCGCCGGGACAGTTCTTTCCTGAGCAGTTCTTC. This translates into CASSSPGQFFPEQFF.

Only a few counts were recorded for this clonotype. This chain uses TRBV5-4 with TRBJ2-3; 12 bases match TRBD1. Trimming at V came to 3 bases and at J to 2 bases, leaving 7 bases not matched to a gene. Germline V gene sequence: CDR1 SGHNT, CDR2 YYREEE (reference sequence). The CDR3 consists of 17 residues. The CDR3 region has the DNA TGTGCCAGCAGCTGGGGGACAGGGGGCGGCCACACAGATACGCAGTATTTT. Amino acids: CASSWGTGGGHTDTQYF.